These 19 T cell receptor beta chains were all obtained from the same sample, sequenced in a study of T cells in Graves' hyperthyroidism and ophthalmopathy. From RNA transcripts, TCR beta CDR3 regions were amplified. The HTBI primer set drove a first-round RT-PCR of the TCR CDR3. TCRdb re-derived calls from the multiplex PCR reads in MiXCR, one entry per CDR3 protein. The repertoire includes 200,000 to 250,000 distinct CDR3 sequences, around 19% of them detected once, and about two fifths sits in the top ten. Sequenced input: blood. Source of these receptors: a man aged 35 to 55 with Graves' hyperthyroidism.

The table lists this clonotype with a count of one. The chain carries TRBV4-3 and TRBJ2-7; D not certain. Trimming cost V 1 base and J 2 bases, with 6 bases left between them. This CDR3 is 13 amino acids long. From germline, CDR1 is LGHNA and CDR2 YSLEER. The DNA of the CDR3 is TGCGCCAGCAGCCAAGGCCCGCCCTACGAGCAGTACTTC. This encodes CASSQGPPYEQYF.

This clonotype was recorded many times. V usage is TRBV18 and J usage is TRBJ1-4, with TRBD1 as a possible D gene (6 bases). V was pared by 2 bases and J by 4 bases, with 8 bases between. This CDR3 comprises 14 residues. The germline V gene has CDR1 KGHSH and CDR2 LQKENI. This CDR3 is CASSPGQNNEKLFF. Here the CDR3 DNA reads TGTGCCAGCTCACCAGGACAGAATAATGAAAAACTGTTTTTT.

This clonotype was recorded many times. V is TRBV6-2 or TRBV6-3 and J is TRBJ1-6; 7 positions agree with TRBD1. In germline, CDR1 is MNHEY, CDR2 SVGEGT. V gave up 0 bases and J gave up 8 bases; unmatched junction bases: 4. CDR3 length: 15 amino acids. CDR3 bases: TGTGCCAGCAGTTACTCTACAGGGGCCTATTCACCCCTCCACTTT. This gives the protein CASSYSTGAYSPLHF.

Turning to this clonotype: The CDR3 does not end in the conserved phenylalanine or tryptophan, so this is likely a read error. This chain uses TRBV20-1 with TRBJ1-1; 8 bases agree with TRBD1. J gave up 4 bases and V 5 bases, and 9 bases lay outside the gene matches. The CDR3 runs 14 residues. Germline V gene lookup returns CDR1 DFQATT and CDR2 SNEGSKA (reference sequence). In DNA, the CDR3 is TGCAGTGCTGGGAGGACAGGGATTAGCACTGAAGCTTTCCTT. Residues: CSAGRTGISTEAFL.

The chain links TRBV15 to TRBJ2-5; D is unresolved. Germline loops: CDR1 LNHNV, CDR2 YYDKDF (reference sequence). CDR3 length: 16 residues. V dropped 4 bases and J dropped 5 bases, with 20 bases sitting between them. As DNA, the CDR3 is TGTGCCACCAGCATAAACAGCCCAAATGCCAGGGAGACCCAGTACTTC. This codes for CATSINSPNARETQYF.

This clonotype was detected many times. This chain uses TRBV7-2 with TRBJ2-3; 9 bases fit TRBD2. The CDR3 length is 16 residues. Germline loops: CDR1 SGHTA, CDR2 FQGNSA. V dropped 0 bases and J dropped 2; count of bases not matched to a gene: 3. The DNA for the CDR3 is TGTGCCAGCAGCTTAGCTAGCGGGGGATTCACAGATACGCAGTATTTT. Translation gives CASSLASGGFTDTQYF.

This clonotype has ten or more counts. Here the CDR3 reads CASSQDGETQYF. The CDR3 DNA follows: TGTGCCAGCAGCCAAGACGGAGAGACCCAGTACTTC. The chain combines TRBV14 with TRBJ2-5; D not certain. The germline CDR1 and CDR2 sequences are SGHDN and FVKESK. This CDR3 has 12 residues. The V end was cut by 0 bases, the J end by 4 bases, with 3 bases between.

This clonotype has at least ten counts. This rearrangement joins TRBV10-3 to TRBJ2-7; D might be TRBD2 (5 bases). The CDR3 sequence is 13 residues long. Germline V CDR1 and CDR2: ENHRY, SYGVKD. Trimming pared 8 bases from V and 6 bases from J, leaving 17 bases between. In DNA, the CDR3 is TGTGCCATCGGTGGGAGTACGGAAGCCGAGCAGTACTTC. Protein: CAIGGSTEAEQYF.

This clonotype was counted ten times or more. Here the CDR3 reads CAWSEGSQHF. The CDR3 region has the DNA TGTGCCTGGAGTGAGGGGTCCCAGCATTTT. The V call is TRBV30, the J call TRBJ1-5; perhaps TRBD1 as D (5 bases). The V gene lost 1 base and the J gene lost 11 bases, with 6 bases spanning the gap. Germline V gives CDR1 GTSNPN, CDR2 SVGIG (reference sequence). This CDR3 contains 10 residues.

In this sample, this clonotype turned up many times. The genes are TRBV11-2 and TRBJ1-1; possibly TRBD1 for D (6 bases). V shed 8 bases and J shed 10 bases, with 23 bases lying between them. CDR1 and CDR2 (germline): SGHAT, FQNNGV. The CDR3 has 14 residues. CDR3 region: CASAREPGDVVAFF. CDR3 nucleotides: TGTGCCAGCGCTCGCGAGCCAGGGGACGTTGTAGCTTTCTTT. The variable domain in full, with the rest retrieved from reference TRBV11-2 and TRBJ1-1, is EAGVAQSPRYKIIEKRQSVAFWCNPISGHATLYWYQQILGQGPKLLIQFQNNGVVDDSQLPKDRFSAERLKGVDSTLKIQPAKLEDSAVYLCASAREPGDVVAFFGQGTRLTVV.

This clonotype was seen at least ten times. The DNA of the CDR3 is TGCAGTGCTGAGGACAGGGGCTATGGCTACACCTTC. Amino acid sequence: CSAEDRGYGYTF. The V gene is TRBV20-1, the J gene TRBJ1-2; TRBD1 aligns across 9 bases. V gave up 5 bases and J gave up 4 bases; unmatched junction bases: 2. CDR3 length: 12 amino acids. The germline V gene encodes CDR1 DFQATT and CDR2 SNEGSKA (reference sequence).

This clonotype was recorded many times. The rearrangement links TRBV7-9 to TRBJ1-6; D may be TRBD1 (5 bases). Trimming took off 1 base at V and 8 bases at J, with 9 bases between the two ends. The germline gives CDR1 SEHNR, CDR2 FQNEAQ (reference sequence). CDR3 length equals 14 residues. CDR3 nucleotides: TGTGCCAGCAGCTTAGAGGGGAGCTATTCACCCCTCCACTTT. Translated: CASSLEGSYSPLHF.

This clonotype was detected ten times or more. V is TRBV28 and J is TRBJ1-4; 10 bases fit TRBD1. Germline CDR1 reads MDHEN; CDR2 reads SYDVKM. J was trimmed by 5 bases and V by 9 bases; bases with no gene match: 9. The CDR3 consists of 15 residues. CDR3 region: CASLTPGQGNEKLFF. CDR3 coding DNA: TGTGCCAGTCTTACTCCGGGACAGGGGAATGAAAAACTGTTTTTT.

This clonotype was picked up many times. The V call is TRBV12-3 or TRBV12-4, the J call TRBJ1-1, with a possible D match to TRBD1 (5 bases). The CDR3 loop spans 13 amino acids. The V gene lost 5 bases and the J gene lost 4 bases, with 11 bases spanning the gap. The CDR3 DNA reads TGTGCCAGCAGTGTGACAGAAACCACTGAAGCTTTCTTT. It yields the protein CASSVTETTEAFF.

In nucleotides, the CDR3 is TGCGCCAGCAGCTGGGGCAGTCCCAACACTGAAGCTTTCTTT. Its translation: CASSWGSPNTEAFF. The chain joins TRBV5-1 to TRBJ1-1; possibly TRBD1 for D (5 bases). Trimming stripped 3 bases from V and 2 bases from J, with 11 bases between. From germline, CDR1 is SGHRS and CDR2 YFSETQ. This CDR3 is 14 amino acids long. Variable domain in full (rest from reference TRBV5-1 and TRBJ1-1): KAGVTQTPRYLIKTRGQQVTLSCSPISGHRSVSWYQQTPGQGLQFLFEYFSETQRNKGNFPGRFSGRQFSNSRSEMNVSTLELGDSALYLCASSWGSPNTEAFFGQGTRLTVV.

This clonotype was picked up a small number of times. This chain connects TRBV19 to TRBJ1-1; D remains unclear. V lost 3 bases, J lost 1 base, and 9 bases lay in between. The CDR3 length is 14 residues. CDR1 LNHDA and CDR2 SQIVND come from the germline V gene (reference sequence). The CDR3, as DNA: TGTGCCAGTAGTATGGGCAGACAGAACACTGAAGCTTTCTTT. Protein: CASSMGRQNTEAFF.

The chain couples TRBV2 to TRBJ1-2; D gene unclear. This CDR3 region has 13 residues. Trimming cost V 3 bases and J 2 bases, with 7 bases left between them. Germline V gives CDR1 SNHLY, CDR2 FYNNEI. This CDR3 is CASSDGANYGYTF. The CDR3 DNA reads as TGTGCCAGCAGTGACGGCGCAAACTATGGCTACACCTTC.

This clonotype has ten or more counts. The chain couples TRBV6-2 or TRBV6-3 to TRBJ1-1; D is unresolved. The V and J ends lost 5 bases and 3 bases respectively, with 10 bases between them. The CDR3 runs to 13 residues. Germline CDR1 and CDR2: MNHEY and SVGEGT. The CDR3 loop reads CASSTRSHTEAFF. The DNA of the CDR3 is TGTGCCAGCAGTACTAGAAGCCACACTGAAGCTTTCTTT.

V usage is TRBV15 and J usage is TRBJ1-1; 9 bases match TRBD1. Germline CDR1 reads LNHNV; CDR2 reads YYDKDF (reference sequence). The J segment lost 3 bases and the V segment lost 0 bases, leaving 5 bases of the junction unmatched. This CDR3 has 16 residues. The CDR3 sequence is CATSRDWDRADTEAFF. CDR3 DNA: TGTGCCACCAGCAGAGACTGGGACAGGGCGGACACTGAAGCTTTCTTT.